This T cell receptor (beta chain) was sequenced during a study of cytomegalovirus exposure and HLA in healthy donors. About the research overall: Clustering assigned about 76% of the approximately 400 genotyped donors to the Caucasian-associated ancestry cluster.

PCR employed 60 Vbeta and 13 Jbeta primers. Sequencing was performed with immunoSEQ multiplex PCR; in TCRdb, only in-frame clones are kept and a portion is missing. The data hold more than 90,000 clones, with under 80% observed a single time. This CDR3 is 15 amino acids long. CDR1 SGHRS and CDR2 YFSETQ come from the germline V gene. J gave up 4 bases and V 1 base, and 7 bases lay outside the gene matches. What was sequenced was PBMCs. This chain joins TRBV5-1 and TRBJ2-5, with 7 bases lining up with TRBD2. This TCR came from a man aged 35 to 55 in good health and CMV-seropositive. The CDR3 DNA follows: TGCGCCAGCAGCTTGTTAGAGCGGGAAGGAGAGACCCAGTACTTC. Encoded protein: CASSLLEREGETQYF.